This TCR beta chain was observed in a study of blood T cells in healthy people across ages. Study-level points and caveats: What prevented conclusive comparison of naive and antigen-experienced cells was that PBMCs were unsorted. Naive T cell percentage showed a strong correlation with the diversity of TCR beta.

Comment on this clonotype: Its antigen is undetermined.

Alongside a J-beta primer mix, a sample-barcoded 5' primer served in a second PCR lasting about 7 to 11 cycles. From the 5' RACE reads, TCRdb called clonotypes with MiXCR, one entry per CDR3 protein. The sample carries roughly 800,000 distinct CDR3 sequences, 20% to 25% recorded once. Looked up from germline, CDR1 is MDHEN and CDR2 is SYDVKM. This CDR3 is 15 amino acids long. Trimming removed 4 bases from V and 2 bases from J, with 14 bases in between. The data were also submitted as part of a second study, on T cells of mothers and their children. That investigation notes: Thymic selection, a shaping force on TCR recombination output, acts similarly in related and unrelated pairs.

Sequencing was done on a sample of blood. This rearrangement joins TRBV28 to TRBJ1-2; D perhaps matches TRBD1 (5 bases). This sequence originates from a boy between 10 and 17 years old in good health. CDR3 protein: CASSSPGGGNYGYTF. Written as DNA, the CDR3 is TGTGCCAGCAGTTCACCTGGGGGGGGAAACTATGGCTACACCTTC.